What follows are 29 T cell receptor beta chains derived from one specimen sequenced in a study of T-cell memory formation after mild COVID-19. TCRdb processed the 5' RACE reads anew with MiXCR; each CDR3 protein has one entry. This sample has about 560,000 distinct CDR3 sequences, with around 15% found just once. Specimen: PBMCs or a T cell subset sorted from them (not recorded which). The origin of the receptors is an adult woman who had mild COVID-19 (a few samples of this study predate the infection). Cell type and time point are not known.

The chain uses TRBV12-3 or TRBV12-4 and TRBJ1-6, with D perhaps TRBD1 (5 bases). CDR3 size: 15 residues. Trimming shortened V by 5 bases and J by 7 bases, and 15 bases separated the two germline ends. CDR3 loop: CASSPTRDSNSPLHF. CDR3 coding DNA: TGTGCCAGCAGTCCGACCCGGGACTCCAATTCACCCCTCCACTTT.

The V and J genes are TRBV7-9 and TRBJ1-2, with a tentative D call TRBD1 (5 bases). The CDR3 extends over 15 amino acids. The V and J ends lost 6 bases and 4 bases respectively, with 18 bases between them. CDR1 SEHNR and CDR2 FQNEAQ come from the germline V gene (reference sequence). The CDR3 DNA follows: TGTGCCAGCAGTCCCGGAGGGGCGATCCTCTATGGCTACACCTTC. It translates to CASSPGGAILYGYTF.

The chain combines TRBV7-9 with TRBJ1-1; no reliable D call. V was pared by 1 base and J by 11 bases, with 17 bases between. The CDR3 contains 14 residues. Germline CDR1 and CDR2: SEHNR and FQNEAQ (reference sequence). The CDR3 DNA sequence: TGTGCCAGCAGCTTAGATGGACCGACACCCGGCGCTTTCTTT. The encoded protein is CASSLDGPTPGAFF.

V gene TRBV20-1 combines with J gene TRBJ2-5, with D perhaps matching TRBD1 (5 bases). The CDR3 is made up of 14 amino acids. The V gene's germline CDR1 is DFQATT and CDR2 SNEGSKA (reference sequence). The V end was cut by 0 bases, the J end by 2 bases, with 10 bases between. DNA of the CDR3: TGCAGTGCTAGAGATGGGGCAGGACAAGAGACCCAGTACTTC. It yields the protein CSARDGAGQETQYF.

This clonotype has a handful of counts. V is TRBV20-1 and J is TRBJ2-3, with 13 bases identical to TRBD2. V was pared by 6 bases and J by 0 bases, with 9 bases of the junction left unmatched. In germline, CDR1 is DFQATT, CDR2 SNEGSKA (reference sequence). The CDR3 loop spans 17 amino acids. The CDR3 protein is CSASPGTSGTSTDTQYF. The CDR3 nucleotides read TGCAGTGCCAGCCCGGGGACTAGCGGGACCAGCACAGATACGCAGTATTTT.

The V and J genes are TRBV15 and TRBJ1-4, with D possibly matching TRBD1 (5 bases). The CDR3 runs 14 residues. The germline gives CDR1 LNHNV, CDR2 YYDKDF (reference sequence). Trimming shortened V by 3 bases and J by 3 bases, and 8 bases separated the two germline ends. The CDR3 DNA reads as TGTGCCACCAGCAGTGGGACTGCTAATGAAAAACTGTTTTTT. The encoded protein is CATSSGTANEKLFF.

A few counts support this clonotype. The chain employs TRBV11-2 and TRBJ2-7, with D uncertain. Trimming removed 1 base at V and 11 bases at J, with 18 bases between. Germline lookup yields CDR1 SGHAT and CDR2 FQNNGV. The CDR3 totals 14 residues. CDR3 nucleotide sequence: TGTGCCAGCAGCTTAGGCCCTAACGAGATCGTGGAGTACTTC. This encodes CASSLGPNEIVEYF. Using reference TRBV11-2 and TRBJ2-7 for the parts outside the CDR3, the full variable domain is EAGVAQSPRYKIIEKRQSVAFWCNPISGHATLYWYQQILGQGPKLLIQFQNNGVVDDSQLPKDRFSAERLKGVDSTLKIQPAKLEDSAVYLCASSLGPNEIVEYFGPGTRLTVT.

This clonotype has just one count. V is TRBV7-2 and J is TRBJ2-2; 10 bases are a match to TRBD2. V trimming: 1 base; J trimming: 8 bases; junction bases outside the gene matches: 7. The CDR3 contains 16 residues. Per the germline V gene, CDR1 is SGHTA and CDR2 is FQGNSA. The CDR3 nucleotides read TGTGCCAGCAGCTTAGTCGTAGCGGGGGGCAGAGGGGAGCTGTTTTTT. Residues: CASSLVVAGGRGELFF.

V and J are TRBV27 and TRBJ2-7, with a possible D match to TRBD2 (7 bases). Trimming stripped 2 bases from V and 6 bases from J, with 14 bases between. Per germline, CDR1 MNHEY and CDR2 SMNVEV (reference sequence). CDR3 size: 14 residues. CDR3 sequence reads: CASSLIGGQGEQYF. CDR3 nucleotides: TGTGCCAGCAGTTTAATCGGGGGGCAGGGCGAGCAGTACTTC.

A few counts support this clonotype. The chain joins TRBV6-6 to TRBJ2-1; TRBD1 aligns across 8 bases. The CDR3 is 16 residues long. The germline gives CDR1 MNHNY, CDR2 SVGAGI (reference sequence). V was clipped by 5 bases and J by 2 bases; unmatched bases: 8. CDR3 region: CASSTPDRGAYNEQFF. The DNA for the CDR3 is TGTGCCAGCAGTACACCCGACAGGGGAGCCTACAATGAGCAGTTCTTC.

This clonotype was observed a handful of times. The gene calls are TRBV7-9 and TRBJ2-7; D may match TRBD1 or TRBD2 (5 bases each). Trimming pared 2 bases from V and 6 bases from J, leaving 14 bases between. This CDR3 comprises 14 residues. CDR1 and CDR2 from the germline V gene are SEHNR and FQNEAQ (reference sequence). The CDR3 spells CASSLHGAVGEQYF. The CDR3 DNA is TGTGCCAGCAGCTTACACGGGGCGGTAGGCGAGCAGTACTTC.

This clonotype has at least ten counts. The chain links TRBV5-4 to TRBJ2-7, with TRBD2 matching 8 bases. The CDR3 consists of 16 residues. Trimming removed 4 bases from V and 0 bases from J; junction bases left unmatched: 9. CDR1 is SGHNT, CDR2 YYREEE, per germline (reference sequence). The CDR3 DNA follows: TGTGCCAGCAGCCCCCGGTTAGCGGGAAACTCCTACGAGCAGTACTTC. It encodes CASSPRLAGNSYEQYF.

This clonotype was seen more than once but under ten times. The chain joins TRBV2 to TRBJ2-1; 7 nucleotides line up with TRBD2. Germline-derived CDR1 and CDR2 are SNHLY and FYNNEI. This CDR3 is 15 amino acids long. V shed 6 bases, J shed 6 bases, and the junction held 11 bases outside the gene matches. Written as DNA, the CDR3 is TGTGCCAGCAGGGGAGGGAGGGCCGCGGGCAATGAGCAGTTCTTC. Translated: CASRGGRAAGNEQFF.

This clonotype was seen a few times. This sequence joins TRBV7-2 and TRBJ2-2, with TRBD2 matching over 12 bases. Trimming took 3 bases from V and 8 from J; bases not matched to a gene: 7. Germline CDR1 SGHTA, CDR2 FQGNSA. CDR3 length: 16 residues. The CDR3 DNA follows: TGTGCCAGCAGCTTTAGACTAGCGGGGGCGATGGGGGAGCTGTTTTTT. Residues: CASSFRLAGAMGELFF.

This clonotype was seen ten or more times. CDR3 coding DNA: TGCAGTGCTAGTGGAGGGGCAGGGGGCTACACCTTC. Encoded protein: CSASGGAGGYTF. The gene calls are TRBV20-1 and TRBJ1-2, with D possibly TRBD1 on 5 matching bases. Germline V gene data show CDR1 as DFQATT and CDR2 as SNEGSKA (reference sequence). The CDR3 is made up of 12 amino acids. Trimming stripped 3 bases from V and 8 bases from J, with 13 bases between.

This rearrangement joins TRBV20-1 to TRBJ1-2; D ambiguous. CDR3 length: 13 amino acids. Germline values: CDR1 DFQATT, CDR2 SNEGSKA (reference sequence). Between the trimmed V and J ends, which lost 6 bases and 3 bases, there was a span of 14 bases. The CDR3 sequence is CSAPTRDYYGYTF. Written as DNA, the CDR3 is TGCAGTGCCCCCACCCGAGATTACTATGGCTACACCTTC.

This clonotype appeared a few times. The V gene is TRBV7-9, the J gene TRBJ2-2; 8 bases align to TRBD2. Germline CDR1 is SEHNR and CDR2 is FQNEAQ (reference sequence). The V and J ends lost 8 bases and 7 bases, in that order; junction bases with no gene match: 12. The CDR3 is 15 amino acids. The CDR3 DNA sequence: TGTGCCAGCGAATCAAAGCGGGAGTACAGCGGGGAGCTGTTTTTT. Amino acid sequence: CASESKREYSGELFF.

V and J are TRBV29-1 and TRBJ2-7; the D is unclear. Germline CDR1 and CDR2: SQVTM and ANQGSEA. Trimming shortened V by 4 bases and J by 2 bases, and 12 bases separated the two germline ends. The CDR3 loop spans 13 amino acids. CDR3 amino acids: CSVVGQTTYEQYF. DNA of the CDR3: TGCAGCGTTGTGGGCCAGACAACCTACGAGCAGTACTTC.

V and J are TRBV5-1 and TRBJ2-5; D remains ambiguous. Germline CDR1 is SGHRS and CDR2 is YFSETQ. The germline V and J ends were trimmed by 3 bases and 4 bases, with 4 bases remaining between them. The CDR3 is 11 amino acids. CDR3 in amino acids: CASSSTETQYF. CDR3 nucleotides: TGCGCCAGCAGCTCCACAGAGACCCAGTACTTC.

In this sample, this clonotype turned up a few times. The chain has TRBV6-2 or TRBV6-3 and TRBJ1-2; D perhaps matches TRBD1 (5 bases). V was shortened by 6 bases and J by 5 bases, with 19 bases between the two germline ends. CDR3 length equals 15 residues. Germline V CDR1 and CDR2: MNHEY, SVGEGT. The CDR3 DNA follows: TGTGCCAGCAGGCCCCCGGATCAGAGGGGTTATGGCTACACCTTC. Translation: CASRPPDQRGYGYTF.

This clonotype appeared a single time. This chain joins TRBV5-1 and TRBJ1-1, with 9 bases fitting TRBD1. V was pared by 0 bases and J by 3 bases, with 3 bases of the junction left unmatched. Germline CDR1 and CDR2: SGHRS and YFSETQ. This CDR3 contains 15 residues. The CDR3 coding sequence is TGCGCCAGCAGCTTGGGGGACAGGGTTCACACTGAAGCTTTCTTT. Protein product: CASSLGDRVHTEAFF.

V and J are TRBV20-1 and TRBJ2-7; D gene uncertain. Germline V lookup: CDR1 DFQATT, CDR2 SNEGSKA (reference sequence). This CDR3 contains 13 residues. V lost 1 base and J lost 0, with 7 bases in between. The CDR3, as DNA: TGCAGTGCTAGAGTGGAGAGCTCCTACGAGCAGTACTTC. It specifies CSARVESSYEQYF.

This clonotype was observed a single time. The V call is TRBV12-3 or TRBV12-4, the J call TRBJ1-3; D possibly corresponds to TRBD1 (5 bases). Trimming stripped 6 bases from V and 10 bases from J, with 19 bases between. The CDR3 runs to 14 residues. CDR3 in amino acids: CASSPGLQGGTIYF. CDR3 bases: TGTGCCAGCAGCCCTGGACTTCAGGGAGGGACCATATATTTT.

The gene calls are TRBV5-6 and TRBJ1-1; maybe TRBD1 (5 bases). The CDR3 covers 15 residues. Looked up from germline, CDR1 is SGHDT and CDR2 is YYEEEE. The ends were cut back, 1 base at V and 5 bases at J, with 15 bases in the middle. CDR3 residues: CASSLWGTRGTEAFF. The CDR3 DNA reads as TGTGCCAGCAGCTTGTGGGGGACCCGAGGGACTGAAGCTTTCTTT.

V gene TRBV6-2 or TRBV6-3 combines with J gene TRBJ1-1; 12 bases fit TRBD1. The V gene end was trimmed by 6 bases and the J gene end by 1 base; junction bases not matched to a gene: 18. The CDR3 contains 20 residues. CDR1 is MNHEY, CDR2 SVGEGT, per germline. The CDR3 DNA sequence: TGTGCCAGCAGAGGGGGGGACAGGGGGCCGGTTATCTCGCCGAACACTGAAGCTTTCTTT. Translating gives CASRGGDRGPVISPNTEAFF.

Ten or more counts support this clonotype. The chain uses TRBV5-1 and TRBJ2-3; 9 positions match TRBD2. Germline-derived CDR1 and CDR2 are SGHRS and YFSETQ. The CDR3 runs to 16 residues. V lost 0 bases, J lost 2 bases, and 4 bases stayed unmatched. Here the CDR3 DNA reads TGCGCCAGCAGCTTGGCCCTAGCGGGACCCACAGATACGCAGTATTTT. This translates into CASSLALAGPTDTQYF.

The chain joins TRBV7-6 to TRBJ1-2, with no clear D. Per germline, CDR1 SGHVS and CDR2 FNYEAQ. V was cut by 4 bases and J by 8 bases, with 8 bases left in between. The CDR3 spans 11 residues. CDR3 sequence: CASSSPLGYTF. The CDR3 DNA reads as TGTGCCAGCAGCTCCCCTCTCGGCTACACCTTC.

Here the CDR3 reads CASSPGTSVEETQYF. CDR3 sequence (DNA): TGTGCCAGCAGTCCCGGGACTAGCGTAGAAGAGACCCAGTACTTC. This sequence joins TRBV6-2 or TRBV6-3 and TRBJ2-5, with 10 bases lining up with TRBD2. The trim removed 5 bases at V and 3 bases at J, leaving 6 bases unmatched. Germline CDR1 reads MNHEY; CDR2 reads SVGEGT. The CDR3 consists of 15 residues.

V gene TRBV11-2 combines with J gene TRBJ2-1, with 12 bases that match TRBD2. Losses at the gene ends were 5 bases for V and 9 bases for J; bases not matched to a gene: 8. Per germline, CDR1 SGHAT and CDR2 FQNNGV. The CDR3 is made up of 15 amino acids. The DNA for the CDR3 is TGTGCCAGCAGCCACCGAGGACTAGCGGGATCTGAGCAGTTCTTC. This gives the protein CASSHRGLAGSEQFF.